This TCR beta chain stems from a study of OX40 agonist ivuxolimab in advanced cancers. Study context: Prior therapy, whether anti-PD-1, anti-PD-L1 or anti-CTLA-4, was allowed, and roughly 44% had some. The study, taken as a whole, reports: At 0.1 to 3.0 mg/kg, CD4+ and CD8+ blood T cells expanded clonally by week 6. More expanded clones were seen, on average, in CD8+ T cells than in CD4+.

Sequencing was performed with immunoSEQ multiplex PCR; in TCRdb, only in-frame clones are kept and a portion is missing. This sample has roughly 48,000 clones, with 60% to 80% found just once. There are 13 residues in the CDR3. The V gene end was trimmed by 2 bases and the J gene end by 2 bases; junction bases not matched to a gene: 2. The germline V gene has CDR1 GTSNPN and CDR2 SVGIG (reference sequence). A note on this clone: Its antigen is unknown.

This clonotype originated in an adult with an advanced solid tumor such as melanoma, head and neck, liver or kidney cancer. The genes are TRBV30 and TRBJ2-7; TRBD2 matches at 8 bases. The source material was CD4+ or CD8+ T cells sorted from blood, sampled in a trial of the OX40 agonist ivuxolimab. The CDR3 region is CAWSRGLAYEQYF. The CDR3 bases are TGTGCCTGGAGTCGGGGACTAGCCTACGAGCAGTACTTC.